Following are 24 T cell receptor beta chains from one sample sequenced in a study of lung T cells in sarcoidosis with Löfgren's syndrome listed by TCRdb under 2017. The instrument was an Illumina MiSeq. TCRdb reprocessing: public reads trimmed at Q25 with fastp, clones called with MiXCR, in-frame beta chains kept. CDR3 protein duplicates are merged, each entry listing the most common genes and DNA. The table for this sample lists some 65,000 distinct CDR3 sequences; 21% of them were counted only once. The ten largest make up 2% to 2.5% of the sample. The specimen sequenced was CD4+ T cells from PBMCs. These receptor sequences come from a human donor with sarcoidosis (Löfgren's syndrome or another form), or a control subject (not recorded which).

This clonotype was recorded at least ten times. V usage is TRBV20-1 and J usage is TRBJ1-2; D not resolved. V lost 0 bases and J 1 base, leaving 12 bases between the germline ends. The CDR3 spans 15 residues. Germline V gene lookup returns CDR1 DFQATT and CDR2 SNEGSKA (reference sequence). The CDR3 spells CSARDQRVINYGYTF. The CDR3 DNA reads TGCAGTGCTAGAGATCAGCGGGTTATTAACTATGGCTACACCTTC.

This clonotype has a count of ten or more. This sequence joins TRBV4-2 and TRBJ2-1, with 8 bases matching TRBD2. Germline CDR1 reads LGHNA; CDR2 reads YNFKEQ. V lost 4 bases to trimming and J lost 2 bases; unmatched junction nucleotides: 10. The length of the CDR3 is 17 residues. The CDR3, as DNA: TGTGCCAGCAGCCCTCTCTTAGCGGGAAAGGCCTACAATGAGCAGTTCTTC. Its protein is CASSPLLAGKAYNEQFF.

This clonotype was seen many times. The chain joins TRBV27 to TRBJ2-1; D gene unclear. The CDR3 length is 12 residues. Looked up from germline, CDR1 is MNHEY and CDR2 is SMNVEV (reference sequence). V lost 5 bases, J lost 6 bases, and 8 bases lay in between. The CDR3 nucleotides are TGTGCCAGCAGTAAAATCACCAATGAGCAGTTCTTC. Its protein product is CASSKITNEQFF.

Regarding this clonotype: This may arise from a read error, as a much more abundant clone is one base away. This chain connects TRBV20-1 to TRBJ2-5; 12 bases line up with TRBD2. From germline, CDR1 is DFQATT and CDR2 SNEGSKA (reference sequence). This CDR3 is built from 17 residues. The CDR3 here is CSARGASGRAHQETKYF. CDR3 in DNA: TGCAGTGCTAGAGGGGCTAGCGGGAGGGCCCACCAAGAGACCAAGTACTTC.

This chain connects TRBV4-1 to TRBJ2-1; tentative D call: TRBD1 (5 bases). This CDR3 has 16 amino acids. Per germline, CDR1 MGHRA and CDR2 YSYEKL. Between the trimmed V and J ends, which lost 2 bases and 12 bases, there was a span of 23 bases. The CDR3 bases are TGCGCCAGCAGCCAATCGTCCAGGGAAATTTTCAACGGGCAGTTCTTC. Translating gives CASSQSSREIFNGQFF.

The chain carries TRBV3-1 and TRBJ2-7; the D gene is possibly TRBD2 (8 bases). The V gene's germline CDR1 is LGHDT and CDR2 YNNKEL (reference sequence). Trimming stripped 1 base from V and 0 bases from J, with 13 bases between. The CDR3 loop spans 16 amino acids. The CDR3 reads CASSQVAGQHSYEQYF. CDR3 coding DNA: TGTGCCAGCAGCCAAGTAGCGGGACAGCACTCCTACGAGCAGTACTTC.

This clonotype came up many times. V usage is TRBV28 and J usage is TRBJ2-3, with D possibly being TRBD1 (6 bases). The ends were cut back, 6 bases at V and 3 bases at J, with 25 bases in the middle. Per the germline V gene, CDR1 is MDHEN and CDR2 is SYDVKM. The CDR3 is made up of 18 amino acids. CDR3 loop: CASSSQSPNSQGTDTQYF. The CDR3 DNA is TGTGCCAGCAGCTCCCAATCACCGAACTCACAGGGAACAGATACGCAGTATTTT. The full variable domain, rest sourced from reference TRBV28 and TRBJ2-3, is DVKVTQSSRYLVKRTGEKVFLECVQDMDHENMFWYRQDPGLGLRLIYFSYDVKMKEKGDIPEGYSVSREKKERFSLILESASTNQTSMYLCASSSQSPNSQGTDTQYFGPGTRLTVL.

With respect to this clonotype: It may be a read error: a sequence one base away is much more abundant. The DNA of the CDR3 is TGTGTCACCAGTGAAGCCGGGGTAAAACAAGATACGCAGTATTTT. Translated, it gives CVTSEAGVKQDTQYF. This chain uses TRBV24-1 with TRBJ2-3; maybe TRBD2 (5 bases). Germline V CDR1 and CDR2: KGHDR, SFDVKD. The CDR3 extends over 15 amino acids.

With respect to this clonotype: A junction boundary mismatches the germline segment, possibly from a read error. CDR3 region: CASRSLEGSKSSYNSPLHF. For the CDR3, the DNA is TGTGCCAGCAGGAGCCTGGAAGGCAGTAAAAGCTCCTATAATTCGCCCCTCCACTTT. The chain couples TRBV6-1 to TRBJ1-6; D is undetermined. CDR1 and CDR2 from the germline V gene are MNHNS and SASEGT. This CDR3 spans 19 amino acids.

The chain recombines TRBV4-1 with TRBJ2-5, with unresolved D. This CDR3 region has 10 residues. Trimming took off 6 bases at V and 5 bases at J, with 4 bases between the two ends. Germline CDR1 MGHRA, CDR2 YSYEKL. CDR3 sequence reads: CASRRETQYF. The CDR3 bases are TGCGCCAGCAGGAGGGAGACCCAGTACTTC.

Remarks on this clonotype: This sequence may be a read error, since a much larger clone differs from it by one base. The CDR3 DNA is TGCAGTGCTAGGGTTTCACAGGGGGGTAACACTGAAGCTTCCTTT. Residues: CSARVSQGGNTEASF. The chain uses TRBV20-1 and TRBJ1-1; 8 nucleotides align to TRBD1. CDR1 DFQATT and CDR2 SNEGSKA come from the germline V gene (reference sequence). CDR3 length: 15 residues.

The chain joins TRBV10-1 to TRBJ1-1; weak D call: TRBD1 (5 bases). The V gene lost 6 bases and the J gene lost 3 bases, with 11 bases spanning the gap. The CDR3 contains 13 residues. Looked up from germline, CDR1 is WNHNN and CDR2 is SYGVQD (reference sequence). CDR3 nucleotides: TGCGCCAGCAGACAGGATTCTTACACTGAAGCTTTCTTT. It is translated as CASRQDSYTEAFF.

This clonotype showed up many times. CDR3 nucleotide sequence: TGCAGTGCTCTCCCTGGGGCGGGGGAAGAGACCCAGTACTTC. As protein: CSALPGAGEETQYF. The chain recombines TRBV20-1 with TRBJ2-5, with 7 bases that match TRBD2. The ends lost 5 bases at V and 3 bases at J; junction bases unmatched: 9. The germline gives CDR1 DFQATT, CDR2 SNEGSKA (reference sequence). The CDR3 has 14 residues.

This clonotype was seen many times. CDR3 DNA: TGTGCCACCAGTGACCCCGGGACAGGGGATACGCAGTATTTT. Its translation: CATSDPGTGDTQYF. The chain carries TRBV24-1 and TRBJ2-3; 9 bases match TRBD1. The ends lost 4 bases at V and 6 bases at J; junction bases unmatched: 4. The CDR3 extends over 14 amino acids. Looked up from germline, CDR1 is KGHDR and CDR2 is SFDVKD.

This clonotype was observed at least ten times. This chain connects TRBV19 to TRBJ2-3; 9 bases fit TRBD2. The junction had 10 bases not matched to a gene; V was cut back by 7 bases and J by 2 bases. CDR3 length: 16 amino acids. The germline CDR1 and CDR2 sequences are LNHDA and SQIVND (reference sequence). CDR3 sequence: CASTNSGRLSTDTQYF. The CDR3 DNA reads TGTGCCAGTACCAATAGCGGGAGACTTTCCACAGATACGCAGTATTTT.

The chain joins TRBV19 to TRBJ2-6; D is possibly TRBD1 (6 bases). V shed 2 bases and J shed 3 bases, with 17 bases lying between them. From germline, CDR1 is LNHDA and CDR2 SQIVND (reference sequence). The CDR3 is 18 amino acids. CDR3 DNA sequence: TGTGCCAGTAGTATAAGCGCGACAGGCGCAAGTGGGGCCAACGTCCTGACTTTC. Translation gives CASSISATGASGANVLTF.

Only a few counts were recorded for this clonotype. The chain has TRBV5-4 and TRBJ1-2; no reliable D call. Germline values: CDR1 SGHNT, CDR2 YYREEE (reference sequence). This CDR3 comprises 13 residues. Trimming took 5 bases from V and 2 from J, leaving 10 bases between them. Here the CDR3 DNA reads TGTGCCAGCAGAGAGGACGGGAACTATGGCTACACCTTC. This gives the protein CASREDGNYGYTF.

This clonotype has at least ten counts. This chain uses TRBV6-1 with TRBJ2-7; D is perhaps TRBD2 (6 bases). With 6 bases removed from V and 0 bases from J, the gap between germline ends came to 12 bases. This CDR3 region has 14 residues. The germline gives CDR1 MNHNS, CDR2 SASEGT. CDR3 sequence reads: CASSSTSVSYEQYF. The CDR3 bases are TGTGCCAGCAGCTCGACTAGTGTCTCCTACGAGCAGTACTTC.

The chain couples TRBV16 to TRBJ1-1; no firm D call. Per the germline V gene, CDR1 is KGHSY and CDR2 is FQNENV. Trimming cost V 1 base and J 2 bases, with 11 bases left between them. The CDR3 runs 15 residues. The CDR3 bases are TGTGCCAGCAGCCAATGGAGCGATCCTAACACTGAAGCTTTCTTT. Translation: CASSQWSDPNTEAFF.

This clonotype was picked up a small number of times. The rearrangement uses TRBV28 and TRBJ1-3; tentatively, D is TRBD1 (6 bases). CDR3 length equals 16 residues. CDR1 is MDHEN and CDR2 is SYDVKM in the germline V gene. V was trimmed by 6 bases and J by 0 bases, leaving 15 bases between them. This CDR3 is CASRRGGDISGNTIYF. In DNA form, the CDR3 reads TGTGCCAGCAGAAGAGGGGGTGACATCTCTGGAAACACCATATATTTT.

The chain is built from TRBV9 and TRBJ1-3, with 7 nucleotides matching TRBD1. The CDR3 totals 16 residues. V lost 3 bases, J lost 0 bases, and 6 bases stayed unmatched. CDR1 and CDR2 (germline): SGDLS, YYNGEE. CDR3 in amino acids: CASSGDSLSSGNTIYF. The CDR3 DNA follows: TGTGCCAGCAGCGGGGACAGCCTTTCCTCTGGAAACACCATATATTTT.

Turning to this clonotype: This likely comes from a read error, as the CDR3 has no conserved phenylalanine or tryptophan at its end. The chain links TRBV20-1 to TRBJ2-1; possibly TRBD2 for D (5 bases). Germline loops: CDR1 DFQATT, CDR2 SNEGSKA (reference sequence). The CDR3 has 16 amino acids. The CDR3 loop reads CSAQGGSDNPGNEQFL. DNA for the CDR3: TGCAGCGCTCAAGGTGGTAGCGACAACCCAGGCAATGAGCAGTTCCTC.

There are many counts of this clonotype. The gene calls are TRBV20-1 and TRBJ1-1; weak D call: TRBD1 (6 bases). This CDR3 is 15 amino acids long. Trimming left V 4 bases short and J 0 bases short, with 15 bases between. CDR1 and CDR2 from the germline V gene are DFQATT and SNEGSKA (reference sequence). The DNA for the CDR3 is TGCAGTGCTAAACAGGGAGGGTCTTTGAACACTGAAGCTTTCTTT. This codes for CSAKQGGSLNTEAFF.

The sample holds many counts of this clonotype. This chain connects TRBV20-1 to TRBJ2-7; TRBD2 matches at 12 bases. This CDR3 is built from 14 residues. From germline, CDR1 is DFQATT and CDR2 SNEGSKA (reference sequence). J lost 4 bases, V lost 6 bases, and 7 bases had no gene match. The CDR3 protein is CSAPAGTSGYEQYF. The CDR3 DNA reads TGCAGTGCCCCCGCCGGGACTAGCGGGTACGAGCAGTACTTC.